Included here is one T cell receptor (beta chain) sequence, with context. This clonotype was found a few times. Its recognized antigen is unknown. This clone may be a read error of a much larger clone one base away. Libraries of naive CD8 T cells were built from 20,000 to 1,000,000 sorted cells, with 10%, 30% or 50% of the purified RNA used. On a BD FACSAria II, naive CD8 T cells were FACS-sorted as CD8+CD4-CCR7+CD45RA+ and collected into RLT Plus buffer. To test detection sensitivity, Jurkat RNA equal to ten TCR copies was added to samples of about 18,000-1,100,000 naive CD8 T cells. Enrichment of CD8 T cells was performed with RosetteSep CD8+ T Cell Enrichment Cocktail and Ficoll-Paque, after which ACK red cell lysis was carried out. From the cysteine through the phenylalanine, the CDR3 covers 16 amino acids. Only the CDR3 DNA is retained, 48 bases long and in frame from the first base. V loses 5 bases, J loses 3 bases, and the germline ends lie 17 bases apart.

This sample is drawn from a study of molecular identifiers for immune sequencing clone quantification (dated by TCRdb to the late 2010s). Background for the entire study: In a replicate experiment, RNA from roughly 21,000 or 96,000 naive CD8 T cells was split into five aliquots, four of which were sequenced. The study was a methods study using CD8 T cells to benchmark molecular-identifier clustering-based TCR repertoire sequencing (MIDCIRS) and TCR RNA copy counting.

Libraries were built with PCR. Sequencing instrument: Illumina HiSeq 4000. Preparation of bulk TCR libraries followed a previously described approach, with the TCR primers listed in Table S5. Purification of total RNA was performed with the Qiagen AllPrep DNA/RNA kit. Before analysis, reads from multiple sequencing runs of the same library were pooled. The study's own analysis went as follows. Only reads with exact TCR constant sequence were kept, trimmed to 150 nt, and grouped by their 12-nt molecular barcodes. Within each barcode group, reads were sub-clustered at a 15% Levenshtein threshold, and quality-weighted consensus sequences were built per RNA molecule. Non-functional sequences were filtered out, along with any lower-count sequence sitting one edit away from another sequence. On the basis of fitting two negative binomial distributions, barcode sub-clusters with fewer than 20% of the maximum read count were discarded. The public reads were quality trimmed at Q25 with fastp and then assembled into clones with MiXCR by TCRdb, keeping productive beta chains. Entries are consolidated by CDR3 protein sequence, retaining the most common genes and DNA. The authors' filters were not applied to this entry. This sample has 550,000 to 750,000 distinct CDR3 sequences in its table, and about 20% of those were observed once. 0.75% to 0.95% of the sample is in the top ten clones.

Overall study outcomes, separate from this receptor: The naive libraries included spiked-in Jurkat TCR RNA (10 copies' worth), and this RNA is not part of the donor repertoire. When barcode sub-clustering was omitted, TCR diversity was inflated by chimeric consensus sequences, with chimeras reaching as high as 47%. Clones above 20 RNA copies held over 98% of molecules in CMV-specific effector cells but under 1% in naive cells. The sizes of highly expanded clones could end up underestimated when identical TCR molecules share a barcode. Modeling estimated 2.5 to 3.5 recovered TCR RNA copies per cell, compared with about ten by digital PCR, which implies approximately 30% capture efficiency. A single cell's worth of spiked-in Jurkat TCR RNA was reported detectable even among one million naive CD8 T cells.

This receptor was taken from a human donor in good health. Some libraries in this study had Jurkat cell RNA spiked in. In this chain, TRBV12-3 or TRBV12-4 is recombined with TRBJ2-4; TRBD2 could be the D gene, as 6 bases match. Sequencing was done on a sample of naive CD8+ T cells from blood, with Jurkat cell RNA spiked in. Read against the paper, the sample's cell subset or site label means: FACS-sorted CD8+CD4-CCR7+CD45RA+ naive T cells. CDR3 reads: CASSPPGLFGKNIQYF. The nucleotide sequence reads TGTGCCAGCAGTCCGCCGGGACTGTTCGGCAAAAACATTCAGTACTTC.